This T cell receptor beta chain was recorded in a study of blood T cell repertoires in COVID-19. TCRdb keeps only in-frame clones here, not all; method: immunoSEQ multiplex PCR. The sample yields 250,000 to 300,000 clones, 88% seen once. The table lists this clone with a count of one. Trimming stripped 0 bases from V and 5 bases from J, with 17 bases between. CDR3 length equals 16 residues. Germline CDR1 and CDR2: SGDLS and YYNGEE. Sequenced sample: PBMCs or T cells enriched from blood (not recorded which). This sequence originates from a woman aged 55-70 years in a cohort exposed to, infected with or recovered from COVID-19 (not recorded which). This chain joins TRBV9 and TRBJ1-2; D possibly corresponds to TRBD1 (6 bases). CDR3 DNA sequence: TGTGCCAGCAGCGTAGGGGCTTACAGGGAAGGGTATGGCTACACCTTC. Protein: CASSVGAYREGYGYTF.